This T cell receptor (beta chain) was retrieved from a study of blood T cell repertoires in COVID-19 (dated by TCRdb to 2018 to 2020). About the investigation overall: Samples from collaborators originated in the United States, Italy and Spain and spanned both the acute and convalescent phases of COVID-19. Sample metadata almost always included a de-identified subject ID, COVID-19 status, age in years and sex. Samples came from the ongoing ImmuneRACE study (first 160 participants) plus 1,254 subjects from 6 global collaborators. HLA class I and class II types, where available, came from metadata supplied by the sample provider rather than from assay-based typing. Deeply sampled blood TCRbeta repertoires from subjects exposed to, actively infected with, or recovered from COVID-19 were included in the dataset. A freely available public database, intended as a resource for researchers studying the immune response to SARS-CoV-2, is where the repertoires were released. The prospective study material was composed of cDNA or gDNA derived from T cells, B-cell-depleted T cells, or PBMCs. What the study reported, not specific to this receptor: The amount of clinical and demographic metadata varied by source and participant and was provided uncurated.

In the prospective study, participants were about 18 to 95 years old, resided in 24 geographic areas of the United States, and were enrolled through a virtual design. In the prospective study, cohorts were assigned on the basis of participant-reported clinical history obtained from a screening survey and a study questionnaire. Recovered participants in ImmuneRACE Cohort 3 were defined by two consecutive negative NP/OP PCR tests, clearance by a healthcare professional, or resolution of symptoms. In the prospective study, mobile phlebotomists collected whole blood, serum and a nasopharyngeal or oropharyngeal swab from each participant. Participants in the prospective study had the option to provide additional blood draws and questionnaires over a roughly 2-month period. Before DNA extraction, prospective study blood samples were shipped either frozen or at room temperature. Trimmed from V: 0 bases; trimmed from J: 4 bases; junction bases lacking a gene match: 12. The germline V gene (reference sequence) specifies LNHNV as CDR1 and YYDKDF as CDR2. The CDR3 numbers 18 residues from cysteine through phenylalanine. Only the CDR3 DNA stays, 54 bases, in frame from base 1.

The immunoSEQ Assay, a bias-controlled multiplex PCR, was used to amplify TCRbeta CDR3 regions from genomic DNA. Processing in the source paper ran as follows. The number of nucleated cells in each sample was estimated by amplification of reference gene primers within the assay. To quantify the absolute abundance of each unique TCRbeta CDR3 rearrangement, sequence reads were collapsed and filtered. For each sample, productive Simpson clonality was calculated as the square root of Simpson's diversity index across productive rearrangements. What TCRdb holds here is the immuneACCESS table cut down to in-frame rearrangements. Part of the clones is not present; checked against another copy, under half of the missing clones reflect an unresolved V gene, and the others are unexplained. For V, J and clone size, that table is used; D and trimming come from the DNA. The sample data list roughly 160,000 clones, and 80% of these were observed just once. The ten largest clones take up more than 3% of the sample.

Comments on this clone: The specificity of this receptor is unknown. Within one base of it there is no much larger clone, and no base qualities were kept.

The sample consisted of PBMCs or T cells enriched from blood (not recorded which). The sequence derives from a woman aged 55-75 years who had recovered from COVID-19. The receptor chain draws on TRBV15 and TRBJ1-2; TRBD1 lines up with 9 middle nucleotides. CDR3 sequence: CATSRDEQGAGNGYGYTF. The bases read TGTGCCACCAGCAGAGATGAACAGGGGGCGGGAAATGGCTATGGCTACACCTTC.